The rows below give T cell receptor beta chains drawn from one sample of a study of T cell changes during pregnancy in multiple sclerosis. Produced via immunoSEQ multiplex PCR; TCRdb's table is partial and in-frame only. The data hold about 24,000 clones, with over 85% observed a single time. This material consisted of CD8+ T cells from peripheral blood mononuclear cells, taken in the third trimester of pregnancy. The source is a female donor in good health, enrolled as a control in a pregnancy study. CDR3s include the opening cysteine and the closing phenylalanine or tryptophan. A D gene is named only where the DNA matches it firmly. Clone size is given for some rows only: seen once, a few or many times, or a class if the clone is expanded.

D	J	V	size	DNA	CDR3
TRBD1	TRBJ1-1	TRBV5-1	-	TGCGCCAGCAGCTTGGAGCAGGGGGCGACCACTGAAGCTTTCTTT	CASSLEQGATTEAFF
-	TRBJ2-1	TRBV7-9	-	TGTGCCAGCAGCTTTTGGACTCTGACGGATGAGCAGTTCTTC	CASSFWTLTDEQFF
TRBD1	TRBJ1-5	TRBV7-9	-	TGTGCCAGCAGCCGGACAGGGAAGAATCAGCCCCAGCATTTT	CASSRTGKNQPQHF
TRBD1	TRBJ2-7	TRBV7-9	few	TGTGCCAGCAGCTCCCCGGACAGGGCGCACTCCTATCACGAGCAGTACTTC	CASSSPDRAHSYHEQYF
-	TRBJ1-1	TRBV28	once	TGTGCCAGCAGTTTTTCGCCCCGGGCTGAAGCTTTCTTT	CASSFSPRAEAFF
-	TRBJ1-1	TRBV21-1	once	TGTGCCAGCAGCAGCCGATCCTTTTCTGAGCTGGGGGACTGGGAAGCTTTCTTT	CASSSRSFSELGDWEAFF
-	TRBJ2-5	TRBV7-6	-	TGTGCCAGCAGCCTTGGACTGTACAAGAGAACCCAGTACTTC	CASSLGLYKRTQYF
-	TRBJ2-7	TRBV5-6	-	TGTGCCACCTCTCTGGGGTCGGGATACTACGAGCAGTACTTC	CATSLGSGYYEQYF
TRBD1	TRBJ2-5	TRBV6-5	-	TGTGCCAGCAGTTACTGGTACAGGGGCCAAGAGACCCAGTACTTC	CASSYWYRGQETQYF
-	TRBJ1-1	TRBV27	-	TGTGCCAGCAGTCCGATACAGGGTCAGACTGAAGCTTTCTTT	CASSPIQGQTEAFF
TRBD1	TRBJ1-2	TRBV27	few	TGTGCCAGCAGTCTAGGGGGCAGGGTGAACTATGGCTACACCTTC	CASSLGGRVNYGYTF
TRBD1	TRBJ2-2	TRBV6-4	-	TGTGCCAGCAGTGACTCGGATAGGCAGGGGGCCACCGGGGAGCTGTTTTTT	CASSDSDRQGATGELFF
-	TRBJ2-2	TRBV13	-	TGTGCCAGCAGCCCCATTGCCGGGGGTTGGGGCGGGGAGCTGTTTTTT	CASSPIAGGWGGELFF
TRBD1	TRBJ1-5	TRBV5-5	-	TGTGCCAGCAGCTTCCGACAGGGTGGCAATCAGCCCCAGCATTTT	CASSFRQGGNQPQHF
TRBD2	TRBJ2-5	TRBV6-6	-	TGTGCCAGCCGCTCTCTAGCGGGAGGGACGGAGACCCAGTACTTC	CASRSLAGGTETQYF
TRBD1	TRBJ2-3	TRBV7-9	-	TGTGCCAGCAGCCCTCGACAGGGGGACACAGATACGCAGTATTTT	CASSPRQGDTDTQYF
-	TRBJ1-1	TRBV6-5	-	TGTGCCAGCAGTTACGACAGAAACATGAACACTGAAGCTTTCTTT	CASSYDRNMNTEAFF
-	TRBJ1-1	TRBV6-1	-	TGTGCCAGCAGTGAATTGGTTGGGGGCTTCAACACTGAAGCTTTCTTT	CASSELVGGFNTEAFF
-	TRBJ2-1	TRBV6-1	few	TGTGCCAGCAGTGAAGAGGAGGGGGGGTTTAATGAGCAGTTCTTC	CASSEEEGGFNEQFF
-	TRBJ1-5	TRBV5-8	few	TGTGCCAGCAGTCTCTCGGGGGGCGGCAATCAGCCCCAGCATTTT	CASSLSGGGNQPQHF
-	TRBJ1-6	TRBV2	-	TGTGCCAGCAGGGGAGGTAATTCACCCCTCCACTTT	CASRGGNSPLHF